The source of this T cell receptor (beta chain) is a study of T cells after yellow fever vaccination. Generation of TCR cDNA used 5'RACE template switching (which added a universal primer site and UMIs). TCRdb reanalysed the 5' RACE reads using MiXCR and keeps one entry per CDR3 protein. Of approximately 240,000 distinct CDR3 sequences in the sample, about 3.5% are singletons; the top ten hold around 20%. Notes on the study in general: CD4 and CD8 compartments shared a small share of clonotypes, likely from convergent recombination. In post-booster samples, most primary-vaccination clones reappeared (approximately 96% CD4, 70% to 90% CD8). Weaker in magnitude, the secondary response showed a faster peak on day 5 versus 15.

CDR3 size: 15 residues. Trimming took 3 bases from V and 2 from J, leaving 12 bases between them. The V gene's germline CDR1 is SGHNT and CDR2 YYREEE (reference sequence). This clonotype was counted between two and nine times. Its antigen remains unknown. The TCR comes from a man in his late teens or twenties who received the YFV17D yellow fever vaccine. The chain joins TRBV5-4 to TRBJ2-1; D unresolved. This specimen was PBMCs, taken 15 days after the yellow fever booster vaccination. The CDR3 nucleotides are TGTGCCAGCAGCTCCACGGGCCGAGCCTACAATGAGCAGTTCTTC. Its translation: CASSSTGRAYNEQFF.